The 6 T cell receptor beta chains reported below all come from one sample, sequenced in a study of blood T cell repertoires in COVID-19. This table comes from immunoSEQ multiplex PCR, and its TCRdb copy is limited to in-frame clones, with some not included. This table holds 200,000 to 250,000 clones, around 89% found once. Sample: PBMCs or T cells enriched from blood (not recorded which). These receptors were taken from a young woman who had recovered from COVID-19.

This chain joins TRBV7-2 and TRBJ1-3, with 7 positions matching TRBD1. This CDR3 is built from 19 residues. The germline CDR1 and CDR2 sequences are SGHTA and FQGNSA. V lost 5 bases to trimming and J lost 2 bases; unmatched junction nucleotides: 18. The CDR3 is CASSTDRAKHRRAGNTIYF. The CDR3, as DNA: TGTGCCAGCAGCACCGACAGGGCTAAGCACAGACGAGCTGGAAACACCATATATTTT.

This clone was observed a single time. This chain links TRBV7-2 with TRBJ1-3, with D possibly being TRBD1 (6 bases). The V gene lost 2 bases and the J gene lost 2 bases, with 10 bases spanning the gap. This CDR3 spans 15 amino acids. CDR1 is SGHTA, CDR2 FQGNSA, per germline. The CDR3 bases are TGTGCCAGCAGCTTATCAGGGGTCACTGGAAACACCATATATTTT. Translated, it gives CASSLSGVTGNTIYF.

This chain uses TRBV4-3 with TRBJ2-7, with TRBD1 identical over 7 bases. V lost 6 bases, J lost 6 bases, and 8 bases stayed unmatched. CDR3 length equals 13 residues. Germline assignment: CDR1 LGHNA and CDR2 YSLEER. The CDR3 coding sequence is TGCGCCAGCAGTTTGGACAGGTTAGGCGAGCAGTACTTC. Translated, it gives CASSLDRLGEQYF.

The gene calls are TRBV3-1 (or the pseudogene TRBV3-2) and TRBJ1-2; D is unclear. Germline-derived CDR1 and CDR2 are LGHDT and YNNKEL (reference sequence). Deletions cut 0 bases from V and 4 bases from J, with 6 bases between. The CDR3 spans 13 residues. The CDR3 DNA is TGTGCCAGCAGCCAAGACCACTCCTATGGCTACACCTTC. Its protein is CASSQDHSYGYTF.

Remarks on this clone: This same CDR3 is encoded by further DNA sequences in the sample. The V call is TRBV6-5, the J call TRBJ2-7; TRBD1 agrees at 9 bases. Germline-derived CDR1 and CDR2 are MNHEY and SVGAGI. The CDR3 is 15 residues long. J was trimmed by 1 base and V by 2 bases; bases with no gene match: 3. The CDR3 DNA reads as TGTGCCAGCAGTTACGGGGGACAGGGATCCTACGAGCAGTACTTC. It codes for CASSYGGQGSYEQYF.

The chain joins TRBV6-5 to TRBJ1-1, with a weak D call TRBD1 (6 bases). The CDR3 length is 12 residues. Trimming removed 5 bases at V and 8 bases at J, with 12 bases between. Germline V gene data show CDR1 as MNHEY and CDR2 as SVGAGI. The CDR3 loop is CASSRTATEAFF. CDR3 sequence (DNA): TGTGCCAGCAGTAGGACAGCAACAGAAGCTTTCTTT.